What follows are 13 T cell receptor beta chains derived from one specimen sequenced in a study of blood T cell repertoires in COVID-19. Only in-frame clones appear in the TCRdb table, and some are missing; sequencing was by immunoSEQ multiplex PCR. The sample lists about 300,000 clones, nearly 90% seen once, with 3.5% to 4.5% in the top ten. Sequencing used PBMCs or T cells enriched from blood (not recorded which). The receptors originated from a woman aged 18-29 years with acute COVID-19.

The chain links TRBV7-3 to TRBJ2-2; TRBD2 matches 10 bases. The CDR3 totals 17 residues. With 2 bases clipped from V and 2 bases from J, the junction kept 5 bases outside the gene matches. The germline V gene encodes CDR1 SGHTA and CDR2 FQGTGA. The CDR3 coding sequence is TGTGCCAGCAGCTTAGTAGCGGGAGGACTAAACACCGGGGAGCTGTTTTTT. The encoded protein is CASSLVAGGLNTGELFF.

This sequence joins TRBV19 and TRBJ1-2; D remains unclear. Germline CDR1 and CDR2: LNHDA and SQIVND (reference sequence). V was trimmed by 7 bases and J by 3 bases, leaving 12 bases between them. The CDR3 consists of 13 residues. The CDR3 nucleotides are TGTGCCAGTACGGGAAACGATGACTATGGCTACACCTTC. As protein: CASTGNDDYGYTF. The complete variable domain, with remaining parts taken from reference TRBV19 and TRBJ1-2, reads DGGITQSPKYLFRKEGQNVTLSCEQNLNHDAMYWYRQDPGQGLRLIYYSQIVNDFQKGDIAEGYSVSREKKESFPLTVTSAQKNPTAFYLCASTGNDDYGYTFGSGTRLTVV.

The chain employs TRBV29-1 and TRBJ1-2, with D unclear. Germline CDR1 and CDR2: SQVTM and ANQGSEA. Trimming stripped 3 bases from V and 2 bases from J, with 13 bases between. The CDR3 runs to 14 residues. CDR3 bases: TGCAGCGTTGACCCGGGGTTACTAAACTATGGCTACACCTTC. Amino acid sequence: CSVDPGLLNYGYTF.

The V and J genes are TRBV3-1 (or the pseudogene TRBV3-2) and TRBJ2-2; a weak D match, TRBD2 (5 bases). Per germline, CDR1 LGHDT and CDR2 YNNKEL (reference sequence). The CDR3 runs 16 residues. The ends were cut back, 0 bases at V and 0 bases at J, with 8 bases in the middle. CDR3 coding DNA: TGTGCCAGCAGCCAAGATAGCGACTCGAACACCGGGGAGCTGTTTTTT. The encoded protein is CASSQDSDSNTGELFF.

The chain uses TRBV7-8 and TRBJ1-1; weak D call: TRBD1 (5 bases). From germline, CDR1 is SGHVS and CDR2 FQNEAQ. The CDR3 covers 16 residues. Trimming stripped 1 base from V and 1 base from J, with 13 bases between. The CDR3 reads CASSLGGEGGNTEAFF. CDR3 DNA sequence: TGTGCCAGCAGCTTAGGGGGGGAAGGAGGGAACACTGAAGCTTTCTTT.

V usage is TRBV28 and J usage is TRBJ1-1; D unclear. The CDR3 loop spans 14 amino acids. Germline assignment: CDR1 MDHEN and CDR2 SYDVKM. V lost 6 bases, J lost 1 base, and 12 bases lay in between. In DNA form, the CDR3 reads TGTGCCAGCAGCGTCGATGCGGGGAACACTGAAGCTTTCTTT. Amino acids: CASSVDAGNTEAFF.

The J gene is TRBJ1-2, the V gene TRBV28, with 8 bases matching TRBD1. This CDR3 is 14 amino acids long. After removal of 6 bases from V and 4 bases from J, the junction contained 7 bases not matched to a gene. The V gene's germline CDR1 is MDHEN and CDR2 SYDVKM. CDR3 sequence reads: CASSGTGRGYGYTF. CDR3 bases: TGTGCCAGCAGCGGGACAGGTCGAGGCTATGGCTACACCTTC.

The gene calls are TRBV7-9 and TRBJ2-7; D is unresolved. This CDR3 has 15 residues. Trimming took off 5 bases at V and 5 bases at J, with 19 bases between the two ends. CDR1 is SEHNR and CDR2 is FQNEAQ in the germline V gene (reference sequence). The CDR3 loop is CASSRDKFISNEQYF. The CDR3 DNA is TGTGCCAGCAGCCGAGACAAGTTTATTTCAAACGAGCAGTACTTC.

V gene TRBV27 combines with J gene TRBJ1-5, with a weak D call TRBD1 (5 bases). V dropped 5 bases and J dropped 0 bases, with 11 bases sitting between them. The CDR3 consists of 15 residues. Germline loops: CDR1 MNHEY, CDR2 SMNVEV (reference sequence). CDR3 sequence (DNA): TGTGCCAGCAGTATGGACAATAATAGCAATCAGCCCCAGCATTTT. Its translation: CASSMDNNSNQPQHF.

The chain recombines TRBV10-3 with TRBJ1-5; tentatively, D is TRBD1 (6 bases). V was pared by 11 bases and J by 2 bases, with 16 bases between. The length of the CDR3 is 14 residues. CDR1 is ENHRY, CDR2 SYGVKD, per germline. For the CDR3, the DNA is TGTGCCGCAGCGGGGGGCGCGGGCAATCAGCCCCAGCATTTT. Its protein product is CAAAGGAGNQPQHF.

This chain uses TRBV14 with TRBJ1-4, with TRBD1 as a possible D gene (6 bases). The CDR3 length is 16 residues. Trimming removed 4 bases at V and 6 bases at J, with 18 bases between. The V gene's germline CDR1 is SGHDN and CDR2 FVKESK. The CDR3: CASSPTTGGPHEKLFF. The CDR3 DNA reads as TGTGCCAGCAGCCCGACGACAGGTGGGCCGCATGAAAAACTGTTTTTT.

This rearrangement joins TRBV7-3 to TRBJ1-6; a possible D gene is TRBD1 (6 bases). CDR1 is SGHTA and CDR2 is FQGTGA in the germline V gene. CDR3 size: 14 residues. Trimming took off 5 bases at V and 10 bases at J, with 15 bases between the two ends. The chain's CDR3 is CASSLIRGGSPLHF. DNA for the CDR3: TGTGCCAGCAGCCTCATCAGGGGTGGATCACCCCTCCACTTT.

The chain recombines TRBV5-1 with TRBJ1-3; no definite D call. With 0 bases removed from V and 0 bases from J, the gap between germline ends came to 10 bases. There are 16 residues in the CDR3. CDR1 is SGHRS, CDR2 YFSETQ, per germline. The CDR3 region is CASSLDSPSSGNTIYF. The CDR3 DNA follows: TGCGCCAGCAGCTTGGACAGCCCAAGCTCTGGAAACACCATATATTTT.